The 17 T cell receptor beta chains listed next were all sequenced from one sample in a study of blood T cells in healthy people across ages. A second PCR, run for about 7 to 11 cycles, used a sample-barcoded 5' primer plus a J-beta primer mix. TCRdb ran MiXCR on the 5' RACE reads and lists one entry per CDR3 protein. Of 1.5 million to 2 million distinct CDR3 sequences in the sample, less than 50% are singletons; the top ten hold less than 2.5%. The sequenced material came from blood. These receptors all come from a woman aged 40 to 55 in good health.

This clonotype was seen more than once but under ten times. CDR3 loop: CASSDARNRGTYEQYF. CDR3 DNA sequence: TGTGCCAGCAGCGACGCCAGGAACCGCGGGACCTACGAGCAGTACTTC. V is TRBV21-1 and J is TRBJ2-7; the D call in the table, TRBD2, was not verified against the DNA. TRBV21-1 constitutes a pseudogene. The CDR3 loop spans 16 amino acids.

This clonotype was recorded a few times. The chain links TRBV4-1 to TRBJ1-4; D is undetermined. V lost 2 bases and J lost 7, with 8 bases in between. Per germline, CDR1 MGHRA and CDR2 YSYEKL. CDR3 length: 13 residues. CDR3 in DNA: TGCGCCAGCAGCCAAACCCTGGGTGAAAAACTGTTTTTT. Translation: CASSQTLGEKLFF.

With regard to this clonotype: The junction and the germline gene differ at one end; a read error may be behind it. The chain has TRBV9 and TRBJ2-1; TRBD2 is a possible D gene (7 bases). This CDR3 is 13 amino acids long. Germline-derived CDR1 and CDR2 are SGDLS and YYNGEE. The CDR3 DNA is TGCGCCAGCAGCGTGAGAGGGGGGGATGAGCAGTTCTTC. This codes for CASSVRGGDEQFF.

The gene calls are TRBV6-6 and TRBJ1-4; D call uncertain. Germline CDR1 is MNHNY and CDR2 is SVGAGI (reference sequence). CDR3 length: 15 amino acids. V lost 2 bases and J lost 3, with 10 bases in between. As DNA, the CDR3 is TGTGCCAGCAGTTACGATAGATCAGCTAATGAAAAACTGTTTTTT. Translated, it gives CASSYDRSANEKLFF.

In DNA, the CDR3 is TGTGCCAGCAGTGGGGGGGGAGGCTACAATGAGCAGTTCTTC. It translates to CASSGGGGYNEQFF. V is TRBV6-1 and J is TRBJ2-1; 7 positions agree with TRBD2. Germline loops: CDR1 MNHNS, CDR2 SASEGT. J gave up 3 bases and V 4 bases, and 3 bases lay outside the gene matches. The CDR3 contains 14 residues.

The V and J genes are TRBV6-2 or TRBV6-3 and TRBJ1-2; D perhaps matches TRBD1 (6 bases). Deletions cut 5 bases from V and 4 bases from J, with 14 bases between. The CDR3 sequence is 14 residues long. Germline V gene data show CDR1 as MNHEY and CDR2 as SVGEGT. CDR3 nucleotide sequence: TGTGCCAGCAGTCCAGCAGGGGACGGCTATGGCTACACCTTC. This encodes CASSPAGDGYGYTF.

This clonotype was observed a few times. J is TRBJ2-7 and V is TRBV27; D uncertain. The CDR3 runs 13 residues. V was cut by 6 bases and J by 4 bases, with 13 bases left in between. Looked up from germline, CDR1 is MNHEY and CDR2 is SMNVEV (reference sequence). The CDR3 reads CASRDHGGYEQYF. CDR3 DNA sequence: TGTGCCAGCAGAGATCATGGTGGGTACGAGCAGTACTTC.

The chain has TRBV20-1 and TRBJ1-5; 11 nucleotides align to TRBD1. V lost 6 bases and J lost 7; bases outside the gene matches: 11. The germline V gene has CDR1 DFQATT and CDR2 SNEGSKA (reference sequence). The CDR3 extends over 15 amino acids. The DNA of the CDR3 is TGCAGTGCCAAAGTGGGGACAGGGGGTAGACAGCCCCAGCATTTT. Translating it yields CSAKVGTGGRQPQHF.

This clonotype was detected a few times. The chain is built from TRBV28 and TRBJ2-1; possible D gene TRBD2, 6 bases. The CDR3 sequence is 14 residues long. Looked up from germline, CDR1 is MDHEN and CDR2 is SYDVKM. Trimming pared 5 bases from V and 5 bases from J, leaving 13 bases between. The CDR3 DNA follows: TGTGCCAGCAGTGGGGGGAATATGGACAATGAGCAGTTCTTC. Translating gives CASSGGNMDNEQFF.

V is TRBV3-1 and J is TRBJ2-6, with no clear D. This CDR3 has 17 amino acids. Germline V gene sequence: CDR1 LGHDT, CDR2 YNNKEL (reference sequence). Trimming left V 1 base short and J 0 bases short, with 10 bases between. The CDR3 DNA sequence: TGTGCCAGCAGCCAAGTAACCCAAAGCTCTGGGGCCAACGTCCTGACTTTC. It codes for CASSQVTQSSGANVLTF.

The chain is built from TRBV20-1 and TRBJ2-3; TRBD2 matches 13 bases. Per germline, CDR1 DFQATT and CDR2 SNEGSKA (reference sequence). With V trimmed by 0 bases and J by 0 bases, 0 bases remained unmatched. CDR3 size: 16 residues. The DNA of the CDR3 is TGCAGTGCTAGAGAGGGACTAGCGGGGAGCACAGATACGCAGTATTTT. This translates into CSAREGLAGSTDTQYF.

The chain uses TRBV7-9 and TRBJ2-7, with 7 bases identical to TRBD2. The CDR3 loop spans 15 amino acids. CDR1 is SEHNR and CDR2 is FQNEAQ in the germline V gene (reference sequence). Trimming cost V 5 bases and J 3 bases; bases outside gene matches: 10. CDR3 coding DNA: TGTGCCAGCAGCCCGGGGGACGGGGACTACTACGAGCAGTACTTC. Translation gives CASSPGDGDYYEQYF. Complete variable domain (other parts from reference TRBV7-9 and TRBJ2-7): DTGVSQNPRHKITKRGQNVTFRCDPISEHNRLYWYRQTLGQGPEFLTYFQNEAQLEKSRLLSDRFSAERPKGSFSTLEIQRTEQGDSAMYLCASSPGDGDYYEQYFGPGTRLTVT.

J is TRBJ2-7 and V is TRBV7-2, with D perhaps being TRBD1 or TRBD2 (5 bases each). Judging by the DNA end, TRBJ2-5 fits better; the J call may be wrong. The CDR3 consists of 15 residues. Germline CDR1 SGHTA, CDR2 FQGNSA. The CDR3 DNA reads as TGTGCCAGCAGCCTGGGTGGGGGTAAGGGCGAGACCCAGTACTTC. This gives the protein CASSLGGGKGETQYF.

This chain joins TRBV25-1 and TRBJ2-5, with TRBD2 as a possible D gene (7 bases). CDR3 length: 15 residues. In germline, CDR1 is MGHDK, CDR2 SYGVNS. With 8 bases removed from V and 5 bases from J, the gap between germline ends came to 21 bases. CDR3 amino acids: CASGYRGGASETQYF. The CDR3 nucleotides are TGTGCCAGCGGTTATAGGGGGGGGGCCAGTGAGACCCAGTACTTC.

This clonotype is a singleton in its sample. V and J are TRBV19 and TRBJ2-7; tentatively, D is TRBD2 (5 bases). The J call may not be correct, given that the DNA end is closer to TRBJ2-5. CDR1 is LNHDA, CDR2 SQIVND, per germline (reference sequence). The CDR3 consists of 13 residues. CDR3 in amino acids: CASSISVGATQYF. CDR3 sequence (DNA): TGTGCCAGTAGTATTAGCGTGGGAGCGACCCAGTACTTC.

The genes are TRBV2 and TRBJ2-1; D is undetermined. CDR1 and CDR2 from the germline V gene are SNHLY and FYNNEI. The CDR3 is 11 amino acids. V dropped 3 bases and J dropped 12 bases, with 9 bases sitting between them. DNA for the CDR3: TGTGCCAGCAGTGAGAAGCTGAGGCAGTTCTTC. Encoded protein: CASSEKLRQFF.

This clonotype was observed a few times. The V gene is TRBV20-1, the J gene TRBJ2-3; D ambiguous. Germline values: CDR1 DFQATT, CDR2 SNEGSKA (reference sequence). The CDR3 length is 13 residues. Trimming removed 0 bases at V and 2 bases at J, with 6 bases between. The CDR3 DNA follows: TGCAGTGCTAGAGATGGCTACACAGATACGCAGTATTTT. It codes for CSARDGYTDTQYF.